A single sample is the source of the 20 T cell receptor beta chains below, sequenced in a study of identical twins. TCRdb re-called the 5' RACE reads with MiXCR, one entry per CDR3 protein. This table holds over 600,000 distinct CDR3 sequences, over 20% found once. This same sample was also part of a study on T cells expressing NK-cell markers.

The specimen sequenced was PBMCs. The receptors come from a woman under 30 in good health.

This chain connects TRBV5-6 to TRBJ2-2; 14 nucleotides agree with TRBD2. Trimming removed 4 bases from V and 4 bases from J; junction bases left unmatched: 3. CDR3 length: 16 amino acids. Germline CDR1 is SGHDT and CDR2 is YYEEEE. The chain's CDR3 is CASSLGTSGSTGELFF. The CDR3 DNA reads as TGTGCCAGCAGCCTTGGGACTAGCGGGAGCACCGGGGAGCTGTTTTTT.

This chain uses TRBV2 with TRBJ2-7; D is uncertain. CDR3 length equals 15 residues. The germline V and J ends were trimmed by 3 bases and 7 bases, with 19 bases remaining between them. The germline gives CDR1 SNHLY, CDR2 FYNNEI. CDR3: CASSETAAQPWEQYF. CDR3 bases: TGTGCCAGCAGTGAGACGGCGGCACAACCTTGGGAGCAGTACTTC.

The DNA of the CDR3 is TGTGCCAGCAGCTTGGGGGGGGCGAGGAACACTGAAGCTTTCTTT. Amino acid sequence: CASSLGGARNTEAFF. The V and J genes are TRBV5-4 and TRBJ1-1, with D possibly being TRBD1 (6 bases). V was pared by 0 bases and J by 1 base, with 10 bases between. CDR1 is SGHNT, CDR2 YYREEE, per germline (reference sequence). This CDR3 is built from 15 residues. Complete variable domain (other parts from reference TRBV5-4 and TRBJ1-1): ETGVTQSPTHLIKTRGQQVTLRCSSQSGHNTVSWYQQALGQGPQFIFQYYREEENGRGNFPPRFSGLQFPNYSSELNVNALELDDSALYLCASSLGGARNTEAFFGQGTRLTVV.

This clonotype showed up just once. The final CDR3 position lacks the conserved phenylalanine or tryptophan, pointing to a likely read error. The chain carries TRBV12-3 or TRBV12-4 and TRBJ2-1, with 7 bases aligning to TRBD1. The trim removed 5 bases at V and 8 bases at J, leaving 6 bases unmatched. This CDR3 has 13 residues. As DNA, the CDR3 is TGTGCCAGCAGTGCCCGACAGGGCCATGAGCAGTTCTCC. It specifies CASSARQGHEQFS.

The gene calls are TRBV5-1 and TRBJ1-1, with D perhaps matching TRBD1 (6 bases). Germline CDR1 and CDR2: SGHRS and YFSETQ. The CDR3 length is 14 residues. The V end was cut by 2 bases, the J end by 3 bases, with 11 bases between. The CDR3 region is CASSFVGADTEAFF. CDR3 sequence (DNA): TGCGCCAGCAGCTTTGTGGGGGCTGACACTGAAGCTTTCTTT.

This rearrangement joins TRBV7-9 to TRBJ2-1, with TRBD2 matching 14 bases. Germline trimming cut 5 bases from V and 6 bases from J; bases unmatched to any gene: 9. Germline assignment: CDR1 SEHNR and CDR2 FQNEAQ (reference sequence). The CDR3 covers 17 residues. CDR3 sequence (DNA): TGTGCCAGCAGCCCATATCCGGGACTAGCGGGGGTCAATGAGCAGTTCTTC. Residues: CASSPYPGLAGVNEQFF.

DNA for the CDR3: TGTGCCAGCAGCCAATCAAGGACTAGCGGGAGTGTTGAGCAGTTCTTC. Translation gives CASSQSRTSGSVEQFF. The chain carries TRBV3-1 and TRBJ2-1, with 13 bases that match TRBD2. The CDR3 runs 16 residues. J was trimmed by 9 bases and V by 2 bases; bases with no gene match: 7. Germline V gene data show CDR1 as LGHDT and CDR2 as YNNKEL (reference sequence).

This clonotype was found many times. CDR3 coding DNA: TGTGCCAGCAGTGGCGGCCGGGTTTATGGCTACACCTTC. It encodes CASSGGRVYGYTF. The chain is built from TRBV6-1 and TRBJ1-2, with D unclear. V lost 4 bases and J 5 bases, leaving 11 bases between the germline ends. Looked up from germline, CDR1 is MNHNS and CDR2 is SASEGT. The CDR3 has 13 amino acids.

The V and J genes are TRBV12-3 or TRBV12-4 and TRBJ1-4; D is unresolved. Trimming stripped 3 bases from V and 8 bases from J, with 13 bases between. This CDR3 is built from 14 residues. The CDR3: CASSFRLTQEKLFF. The CDR3 nucleotides are TGTGCCAGCAGTTTCCGCCTGACCCAGGAAAAACTGTTTTTT.

The V call is TRBV25-1, the J call TRBJ2-5; TRBD2 matches 10 bases. The V and J ends lost 3 bases and 2 bases, in that order; junction bases with no gene match: 9. The CDR3 spans 17 residues. Germline CDR1 reads MGHDK; CDR2 reads SYGVNS. The CDR3 DNA sequence: TGTGCCAGCAGTGATTTCCGTCTAGCGGGAGCACAAGAGACCCAGTACTTC. Translation gives CASSDFRLAGAQETQYF.

The V gene is TRBV3-1, the J gene TRBJ1-1, with D possibly TRBD1 on 5 matching bases. The V gene lost 1 base and the J gene lost 1 base, with 10 bases spanning the gap. Germline values: CDR1 LGHDT, CDR2 YNNKEL (reference sequence). This CDR3 has 15 residues. The chain's CDR3 is CASSQGGTGNTEAFF. The CDR3 DNA reads TGTGCCAGCAGCCAAGGAGGGACGGGGAACACTGAAGCTTTCTTT. The whole variable domain, remainder taken from reference TRBV3-1 and TRBJ1-1, is DTAVSQTPKYLVTQMGNDKSIKCEQNLGHDTMYWYKQDSKKFLKIMFSYNNKELIINETVPNRFSPKSPDKAHLNLHINSLELGDSAVYFCASSQGGTGNTEAFFGQGTRLTVV.

This clonotype turned up a few times. V is TRBV12-3 or TRBV12-4 and J is TRBJ1-5, with TRBD1 as a possible D gene (6 bases). The CDR3 spans 14 residues. The V gene lost 5 bases and the J gene lost 5 bases, with 13 bases spanning the gap. CDR3 DNA: TGTGCCAGCAGTAACAGGGACGGACATCAGCCCCAGCATTTT. This translates into CASSNRDGHQPQHF.

The rearrangement uses TRBV6-2 or TRBV6-3 and TRBJ1-1; no clear D gene. CDR3 length: 14 residues. Germline CDR1 is MNHEY and CDR2 is SVGEGT. The V end was cut by 0 bases, the J end by 2 bases, with 7 bases between. CDR3 sequence (DNA): TGTGCCAGCAGTTACTCAGGGTCTAACACTGAAGCTTTCTTT. Translation: CASSYSGSNTEAFF.

This sequence joins TRBV27 and TRBJ2-5, with TRBD2 identical over 10 bases. V was clipped by 6 bases and J by 1 base; unmatched bases: 11. This CDR3 comprises 17 residues. In germline, CDR1 is MNHEY, CDR2 SMNVEV (reference sequence). CDR3 DNA: TGTGCCAGCAGCCCTACGAGTAGCGGGGGGATCCAAGAGACCCAGTACTTC. It yields the protein CASSPTSSGGIQETQYF.

A few counts support this clonotype. The rearrangement joins TRBV5-1 to TRBJ2-2; 8 positions agree with TRBD1. This CDR3 has 14 residues. Trimming at V came to 4 bases and at J to 8 bases, leaving 7 bases not matched to a gene. Germline lookup yields CDR1 SGHRS and CDR2 YFSETQ. CDR3 residues: CASSTTGDAGELFF. The CDR3 DNA reads as TGCGCCAGCAGCACGACAGGGGATGCGGGGGAGCTGTTTTTT.

This clonotype has at least ten counts. This chain joins TRBV20-1 and TRBJ2-1; weak D call: TRBD2 (6 bases). The CDR3 length is 10 residues. Germline values: CDR1 DFQATT, CDR2 SNEGSKA (reference sequence). The V end was cut by 6 bases, the J end by 10 bases, with 10 bases between. The CDR3, as DNA: TGCAGTGCCTTCGGACTAGAGCAGTTCTTC. Translating it yields CSAFGLEQFF.

This clonotype was counted ten times or more. This sequence joins TRBV12-3 or TRBV12-4 and TRBJ2-7; tentatively, D is TRBD1 or TRBD2 (5 bases each). The CDR3 runs to 13 residues. V was clipped by 3 bases and J by 3 bases, with 9 bases between them. CDR3 in DNA: TGTGCCAGCAGTTTCGGGACCCTCTACGAGCAGTACTTC. Translating it yields CASSFGTLYEQYF.

V is TRBV21-1 and J is TRBJ2-3; the D segment call TRBD1 is taken from the table without a DNA check. TRBV21-1 is labeled a pseudogene. The CDR3 consists of 18 residues. The CDR3 spells CASSKPPGQERFTDTQYF. The CDR3 DNA follows: TGTGCCAGCAGCAAACCGCCCGGACAGGAGAGATTCACAGATACGCAGTATTTT.

There are a few counts of this clonotype. The V and J genes are TRBV7-2 and TRBJ2-1; TRBD2 agrees at 7 bases. This CDR3 has 15 residues. Germline assignment: CDR1 SGHTA and CDR2 FQGNSA. V shed 2 bases and J 7 bases; nucleotides not matched to a gene: 8. The CDR3 DNA is TGTGCCAGCAGCTTAAGGGAGGGAGGGAAGAATGAGCAGTTCTTC. Amino acids: CASSLREGGKNEQFF.

The V call is TRBV14, the J call TRBJ2-3; D may match TRBD1 or TRBD2 (5 bases each). The CDR3 sequence is 17 residues long. Germline V CDR1 and CDR2: SGHDN, FVKESK. The germline V and J ends were trimmed by 3 bases and 2 bases, with 18 bases remaining between them. The CDR3 nucleotides read TGTGCCAGCAGCCATCTCTTCGGGACCCCAGCCACAGATACGCAGTATTTT. Amino acid sequence: CASSHLFGTPATDTQYF.